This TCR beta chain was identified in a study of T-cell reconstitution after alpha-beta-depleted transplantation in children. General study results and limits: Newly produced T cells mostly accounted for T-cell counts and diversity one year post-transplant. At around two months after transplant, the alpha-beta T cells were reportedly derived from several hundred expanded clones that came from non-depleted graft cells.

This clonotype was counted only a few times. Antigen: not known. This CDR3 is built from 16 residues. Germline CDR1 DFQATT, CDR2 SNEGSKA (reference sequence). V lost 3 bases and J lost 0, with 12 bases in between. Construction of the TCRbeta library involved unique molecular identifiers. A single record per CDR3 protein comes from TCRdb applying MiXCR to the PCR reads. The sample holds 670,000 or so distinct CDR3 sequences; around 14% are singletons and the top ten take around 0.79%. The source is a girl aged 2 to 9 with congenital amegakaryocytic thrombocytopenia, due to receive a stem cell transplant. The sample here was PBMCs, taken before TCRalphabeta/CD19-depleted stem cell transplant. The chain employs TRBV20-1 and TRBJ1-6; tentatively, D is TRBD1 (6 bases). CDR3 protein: CSARSTGSSYNSPLHF. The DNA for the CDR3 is TGCAGTGCTAGGTCTACAGGGAGCTCCTATAATTCACCCCTCCACTTT.